The clone carrying this TCR beta chain was detected a few times. As yet, its antigen is unknown. V dropped 5 bases and J dropped 2 bases, with 15 bases sitting between them. Germline loops: CDR1 MNHEY, CDR2 SMNVEV (reference sequence). The CDR3 spans 15 residues. Investigators reverse transcribed all isolated RNA, so they sequenced expressed TCRB transcripts. Data came from immunoSEQ multiplex PCR; TCRdb stores just in-frame clones and leaves some out. Among nearly 700,000 clones, over 10% were seen once, and the ten largest hold approximately 0.022%. These data are taken from a study of beta chain features in type 1 diabetes. The overall study: The examined sorted cells totaled about 110 million across samples. Study observations and caveats: Overrepresentation of cells with high TCR expression could result from cDNA sequencing. VDJ junctions in type 1 diabetes patients carried more deletions and fewer insertions. There was no resolution here of whether HLA type influences TCRB rearrangement. Shorter TCRB CDR3s, moderately but significantly so, were found in Type 1 diabetes patients in all four CD4+ subsets.

V gene TRBV27 combines with J gene TRBJ1-2; D perhaps matches TRBD1 (5 bases). The TCR comes from a man between 18 and 35 years old with type 1 diabetes. The sequenced material came from naive CD4+ T cells from blood. This chain's CDR3 is CASSQVRGANYGYTF. In nucleotides, the CDR3 is TGTGCCAGCAGTCAAGTCCGCGGGGCCAACTATGGCTACACCTTC.